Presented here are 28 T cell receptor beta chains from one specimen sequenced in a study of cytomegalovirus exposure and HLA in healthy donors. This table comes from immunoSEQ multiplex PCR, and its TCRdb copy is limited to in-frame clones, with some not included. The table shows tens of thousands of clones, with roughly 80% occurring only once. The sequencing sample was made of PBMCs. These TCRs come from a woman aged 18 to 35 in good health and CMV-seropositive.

The CDR3 nucleotides are TGCGCCAGCAGTTCGGGACTGACCTACGAGCAGTACTTC. Protein: CASSSGLTYEQYF. This rearrangement joins TRBV4-1 to TRBJ2-5, with D possibly being TRBD2 (6 bases). The J call may be wrong; the DNA end is better matched by TRBJ2-7. The CDR3 has 13 amino acids. Germline CDR1 MGHRA, CDR2 YSYEKL.

CDR3 amino acids: CASSYSTVTPEQFF. The DNA of the CDR3 is TGTGCCAGCAGTTACTCAACAGTGACCCCTGAGCAGTTCTTC. The rearrangement links TRBV6-5 to TRBJ2-1; D is unclear. The CDR3 sequence is 14 residues long. Trimming took off 0 bases at V and 9 bases at J, with 12 bases between the two ends. Germline V gene data show CDR1 as MNHEY and CDR2 as SVGAGI.

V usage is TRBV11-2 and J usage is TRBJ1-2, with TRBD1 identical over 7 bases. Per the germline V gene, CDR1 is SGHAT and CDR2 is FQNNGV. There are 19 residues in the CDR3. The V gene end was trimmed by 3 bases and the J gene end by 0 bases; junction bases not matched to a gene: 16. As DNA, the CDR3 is TGTGCCAGCAGCTTGGTAAACCGGCCGGGGGACAGATCTAACTATGGCTACACCTTC. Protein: CASSLVNRPGDRSNYGYTF.

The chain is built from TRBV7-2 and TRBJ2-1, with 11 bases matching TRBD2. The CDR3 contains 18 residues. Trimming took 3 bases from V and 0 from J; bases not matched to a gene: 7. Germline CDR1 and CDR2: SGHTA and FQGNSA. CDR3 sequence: CASSFLAGGSSSYNEQFF. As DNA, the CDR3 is TGTGCCAGCAGCTTTCTAGCGGGGGGTTCGAGCTCCTACAATGAGCAGTTCTTC.

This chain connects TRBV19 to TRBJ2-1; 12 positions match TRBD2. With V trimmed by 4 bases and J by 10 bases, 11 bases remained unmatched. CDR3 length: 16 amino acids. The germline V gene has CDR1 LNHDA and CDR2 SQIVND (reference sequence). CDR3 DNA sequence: TGTGCCAGTAGTAGGACTAGCGGGGACCTACAATGGGAGCAGTTCTTC. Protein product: CASSRTSGDLQWEQFF.

The DNA of the CDR3 is TGTGCCAGCTCACCAACGACTGATCCTCAAGAGACCCAGTACTTC. It translates to CASSPTTDPQETQYF. The chain employs TRBV18 and TRBJ2-5; D remains unclear. The CDR3 has 15 amino acids. Per germline, CDR1 KGHSH and CDR2 LQKENI. With 2 bases removed from V and 2 bases from J, the gap between germline ends came to 12 bases.

The CDR3, as DNA: TGTGCCAGCAGCTCGGCCGGACAAAACTACAATGAGCAGTTCTTC. This sequence encodes CASSSAGQNYNEQFF. The chain links TRBV5-6 to TRBJ2-1; possibly TRBD1 for D (5 bases). Germline CDR1 reads SGHDT; CDR2 reads YYEEEE. This CDR3 contains 15 residues. V dropped 3 bases and J dropped 3 bases, with 13 bases sitting between them. Filled out from reference TRBV5-6 and TRBJ2-1, the complete variable domain reads DAGVTQSPTHLIKTRGQQVTLRCSPKSGHDTVSWYQQALGQGPQFIFQYYEEEERQRGNFPDRFSGHQFPNYSSELNVNALLLGDSALYLCASSSAGQNYNEQFFGPGTRLTVL.

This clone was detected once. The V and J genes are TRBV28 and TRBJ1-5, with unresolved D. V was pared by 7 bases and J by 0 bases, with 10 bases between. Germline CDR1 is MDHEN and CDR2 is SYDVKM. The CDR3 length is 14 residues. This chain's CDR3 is CASNPSYSNQPQHF. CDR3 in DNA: TGTGCCAGCAACCCAAGCTATAGCAATCAGCCCCAGCATTTT.

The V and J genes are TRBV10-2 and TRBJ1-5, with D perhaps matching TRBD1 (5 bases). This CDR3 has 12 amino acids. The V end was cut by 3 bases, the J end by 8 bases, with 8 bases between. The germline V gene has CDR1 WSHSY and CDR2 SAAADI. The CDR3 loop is CASSDAGEPQHF. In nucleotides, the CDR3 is TGCGCCAGCAGTGATGCGGGGGAGCCCCAGCATTTT.

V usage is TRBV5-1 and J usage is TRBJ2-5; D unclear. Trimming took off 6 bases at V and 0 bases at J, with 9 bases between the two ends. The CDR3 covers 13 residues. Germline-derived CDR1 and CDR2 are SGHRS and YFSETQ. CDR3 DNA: TGCGCCAGCACCTCTACGTACCAAGAGACCCAGTACTTC. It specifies CASTSTYQETQYF.

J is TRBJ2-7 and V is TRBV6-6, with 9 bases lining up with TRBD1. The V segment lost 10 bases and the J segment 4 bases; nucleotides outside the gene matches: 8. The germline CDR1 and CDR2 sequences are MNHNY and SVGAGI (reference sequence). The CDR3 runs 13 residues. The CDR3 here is CATAGGQGYEQYF. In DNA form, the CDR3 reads TGTGCCACCGCCGGGGGACAGGGTTACGAGCAGTACTTC.

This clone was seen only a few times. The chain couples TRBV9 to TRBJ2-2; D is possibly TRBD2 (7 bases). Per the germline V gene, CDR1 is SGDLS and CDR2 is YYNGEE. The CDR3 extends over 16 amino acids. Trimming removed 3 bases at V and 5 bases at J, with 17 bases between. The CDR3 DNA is TGTGCCAGCAGCGCGATAGGGGGGGGAGATACCGGGGAGCTGTTTTTT. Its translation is CASSAIGGGDTGELFF.

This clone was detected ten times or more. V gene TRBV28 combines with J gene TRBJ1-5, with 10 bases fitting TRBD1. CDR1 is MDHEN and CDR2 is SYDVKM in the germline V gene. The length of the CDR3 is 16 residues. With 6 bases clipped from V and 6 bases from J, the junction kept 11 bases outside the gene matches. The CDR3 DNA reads TGTGCCAGCAGCAGATCCGGGACAGGGGAGGCTCAGCCCCAGCATTTT. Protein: CASSRSGTGEAQPQHF.

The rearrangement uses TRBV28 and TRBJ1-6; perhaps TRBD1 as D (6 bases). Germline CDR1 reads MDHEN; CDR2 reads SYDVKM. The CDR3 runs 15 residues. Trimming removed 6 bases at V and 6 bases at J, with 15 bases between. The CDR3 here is CASSPGTTPNSPLHF. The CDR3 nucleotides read TGTGCCAGCAGCCCAGGGACAACACCTAATTCACCCCTCCACTTT.

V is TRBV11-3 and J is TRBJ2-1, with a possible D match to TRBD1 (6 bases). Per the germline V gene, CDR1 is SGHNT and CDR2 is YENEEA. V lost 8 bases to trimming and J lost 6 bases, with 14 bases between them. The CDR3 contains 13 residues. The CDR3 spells CASRDNKGNEQFF. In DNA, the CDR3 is TGTGCCAGCCGGGACAACAAAGGCAATGAGCAGTTCTTC.

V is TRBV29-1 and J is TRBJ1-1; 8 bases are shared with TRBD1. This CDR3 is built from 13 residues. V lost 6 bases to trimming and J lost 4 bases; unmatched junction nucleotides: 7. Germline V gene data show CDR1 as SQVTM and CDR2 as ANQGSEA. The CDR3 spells CSVHRQGATEAFF. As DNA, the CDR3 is TGCAGCGTCCATCGGCAGGGGGCCACTGAAGCTTTCTTT.

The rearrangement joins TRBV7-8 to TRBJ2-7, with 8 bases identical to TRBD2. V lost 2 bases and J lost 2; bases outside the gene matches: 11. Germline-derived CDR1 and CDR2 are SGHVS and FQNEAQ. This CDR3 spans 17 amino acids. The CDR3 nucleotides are TGTGCCAGCAGCTTAATCACTCGGGGGGGGTTCCCCTACGAGCAGTACTTC. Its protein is CASSLITRGGFPYEQYF.

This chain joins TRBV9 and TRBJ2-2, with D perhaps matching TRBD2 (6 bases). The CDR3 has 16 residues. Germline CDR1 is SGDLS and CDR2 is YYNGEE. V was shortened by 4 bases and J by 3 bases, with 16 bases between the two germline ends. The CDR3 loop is CASSLGTRIYTGELFF. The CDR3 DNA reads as TGTGCCAGCAGCCTGGGGACTCGGATCTACACCGGGGAGCTGTTTTTT.

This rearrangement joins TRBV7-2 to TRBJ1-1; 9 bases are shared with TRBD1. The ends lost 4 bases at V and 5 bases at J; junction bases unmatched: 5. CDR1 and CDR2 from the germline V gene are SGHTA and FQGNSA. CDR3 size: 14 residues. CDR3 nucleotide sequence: TGTGCCAGCAGCTCCGCCGGGACAGGGACTGAAGCTTTCTTT. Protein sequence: CASSSAGTGTEAFF.

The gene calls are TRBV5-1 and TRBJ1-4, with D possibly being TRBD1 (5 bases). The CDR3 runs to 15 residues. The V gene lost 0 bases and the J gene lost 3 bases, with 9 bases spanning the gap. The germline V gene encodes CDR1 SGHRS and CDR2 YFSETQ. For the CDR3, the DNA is TGCGCCAGCAGCTTGGGTGCGACAGCTAATGAAAAACTGTTTTTT. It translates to CASSLGATANEKLFF.

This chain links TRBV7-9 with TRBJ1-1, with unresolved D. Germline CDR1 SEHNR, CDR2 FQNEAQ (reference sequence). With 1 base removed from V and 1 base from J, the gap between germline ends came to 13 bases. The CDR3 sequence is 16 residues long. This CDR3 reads CASSLEGERRNTEAFF. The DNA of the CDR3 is TGTGCCAGCAGCTTAGAGGGAGAAAGGAGGAACACTGAAGCTTTCTTT. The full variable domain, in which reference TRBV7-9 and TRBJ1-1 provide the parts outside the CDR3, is DTGVSQNPRHKITKRGQNVTFRCDPISEHNRLYWYRQTLGQGPEFLTYFQNEAQLEKSRLLSDRFSAERPKGSFSTLEIQRTEQGDSAMYLCASSLEGERRNTEAFFGQGTRLTVV.

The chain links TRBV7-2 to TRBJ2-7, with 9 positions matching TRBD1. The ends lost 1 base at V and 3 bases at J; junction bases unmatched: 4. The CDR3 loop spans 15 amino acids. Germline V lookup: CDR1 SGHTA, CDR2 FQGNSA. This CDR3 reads CASSLGQGVHYEQYF. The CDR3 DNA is TGTGCCAGCAGCTTAGGACAGGGGGTACACTACGAGCAGTACTTC.

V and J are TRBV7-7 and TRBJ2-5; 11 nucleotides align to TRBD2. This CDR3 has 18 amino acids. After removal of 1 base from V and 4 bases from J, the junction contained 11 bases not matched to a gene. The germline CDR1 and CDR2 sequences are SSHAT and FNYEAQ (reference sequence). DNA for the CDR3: TGTGCCAGCAGCTTAGGACTAGCGGGGCCTCGTATGGGAGAGACCCAGTACTTC. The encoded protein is CASSLGLAGPRMGETQYF.

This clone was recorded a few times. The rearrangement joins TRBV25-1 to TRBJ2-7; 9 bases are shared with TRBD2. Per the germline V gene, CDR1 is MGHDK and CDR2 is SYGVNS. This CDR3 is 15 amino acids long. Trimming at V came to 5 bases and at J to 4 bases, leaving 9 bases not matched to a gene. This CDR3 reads CASSLSGGPIYEQYF. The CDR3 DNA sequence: TGTGCCAGCAGTCTTAGCGGGGGTCCGATATACGAGCAGTACTTC.

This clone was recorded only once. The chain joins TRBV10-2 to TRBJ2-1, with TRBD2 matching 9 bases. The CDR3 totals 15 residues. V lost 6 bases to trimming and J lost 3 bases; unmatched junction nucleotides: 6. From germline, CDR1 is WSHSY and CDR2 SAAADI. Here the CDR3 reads CASRVAGESYNEQFF. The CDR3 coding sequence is TGCGCCAGCAGAGTAGCGGGGGAGAGCTACAATGAGCAGTTCTTC.

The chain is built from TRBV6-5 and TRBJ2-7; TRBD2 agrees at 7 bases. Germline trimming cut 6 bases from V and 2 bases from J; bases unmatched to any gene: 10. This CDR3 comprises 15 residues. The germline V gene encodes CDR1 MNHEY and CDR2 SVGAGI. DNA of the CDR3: TGTGCCAGCAGCCACGAGCGGGGACTAACCTACGAGCAGTACTTC. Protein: CASSHERGLTYEQYF.

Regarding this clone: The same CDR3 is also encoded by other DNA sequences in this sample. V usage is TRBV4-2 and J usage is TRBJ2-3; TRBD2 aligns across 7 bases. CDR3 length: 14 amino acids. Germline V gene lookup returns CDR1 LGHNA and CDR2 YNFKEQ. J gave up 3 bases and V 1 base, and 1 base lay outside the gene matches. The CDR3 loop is CASSQGTSTDTQYF. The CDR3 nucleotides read TGTGCCAGCAGCCAAGGGACTAGTACAGATACGCAGTATTTT.

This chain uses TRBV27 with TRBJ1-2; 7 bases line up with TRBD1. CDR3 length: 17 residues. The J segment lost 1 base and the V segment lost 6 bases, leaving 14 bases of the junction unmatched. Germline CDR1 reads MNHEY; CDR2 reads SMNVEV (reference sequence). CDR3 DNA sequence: TGTGCCAGCAGAGAAGCCCCAGGGGACAGCGTTAACTATGGCTACACCTTC. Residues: CASREAPGDSVNYGYTF.